This is a list of T cell receptor beta chains from one sample in a study of blood T cell repertoires in COVID-19. Repertoires were generated with immunoSEQ multiplex PCR, while TCRdb's copy carries only in-frame clones and drops some. The repertoire includes roughly 76,000 clones, 80% to 90% of them detected once, and about 15% sits in the top ten. The source material was peripheral blood. These receptors all stem from a man between 65 and 80 years old with active or convalescent COVID-19. Each CDR3 is given with its conserved first and last residue. The D gene is left open where the match is weak. Some rows have no size entry. The others give once, few or many, or a class for an expanded clone.

TRBV28	NA	NA	TRBJ1-1	TGTGCCAGCAGTTTTAGGACGGGGGTTCCAACTGAAGCTTTCTTT	CASSFRTGVPTEAFF
TRBV7-3	NA	TRBD1	TRBJ2-3	TGTGCCAGCAGCTTTAGGGACAGGACAGCCGCAGATACGCAGTATTTT	CASSFRDRTAADTQYF
TRBV5-1	NA	NA	TRBJ2-7	TGCGCCAGCAGCAACCCTCAGGGGTCCGGGTACGAGCAGTACTTC	CASSNPQGSGYEQYF
TRBV7-2	once	NA	TRBJ2-7	TGTGCCAGCAGCCTTACCTACGAGCAGTACTTC	CASSLTYEQYF
TRBV24-1	NA	TRBD1	TRBJ2-1	TGTGCCACCAGTAAGGGACAGACTACCTACAATGAGCAGTTCTTC	CATSKGQTTYNEQFF
TRBV5-5	once	NA	TRBJ1-3	TGTGCCAGCAGCTTGGCGGTCAGGGGCTCTGGAAACACCATATATTTT	CASSLAVRGSGNTIYF
TRBV11-1	NA	TRBD2	TRBJ2-2	TGTGCCAGCAGCTCCCAGCGGGACTTGAACACCGGGGAGCTGTTTTTT	CASSSQRDLNTGELFF
TRBV7-7	NA	TRBD2	TRBJ2-3	TGTGCTATCGTCCTAGCGGGAGGAGATACGCAGTATTTT	CAIVLAGGDTQYF
TRBV19	NA	TRBD1	TRBJ1-2	TGTGCCAGTAGTATAGCGTCCGGGACAGCCTATGGCTACACCTTC	CASSIASGTAYGYTF
TRBV28	NA	TRBD1	TRBJ1-3	TGTGCCAGCAGGACCCCGGGACAGGGCGTCTCTGGAAACACCATATATTTT	CASRTPGQGVSGNTIYF
TRBV7-2	NA	TRBD2	TRBJ2-7	TGTGCCAGCAGCCCCCAGGGACTAGCGACTAGCTACGAGCAGTACTTC	CASSPQGLATSYEQYF
TRBV3-1/TRBV3-2	NA	TRBD1	TRBJ1-1	TGTGCCAGCAGCCAGGTCAGGGGGACTGAAGCTTTCTTT	CASSQVRGTEAFF
TRBV2	NA	NA	TRBJ1-2	TGTGCCAGCAGTGAATGGGGCAGGGGCGGAGGCTACACCTTC	CASSEWGRGGGYTF
TRBV30	NA	NA	TRBJ2-6	TGTGCCTGGAGTGTGGTACAGACTAGCTCTGGGGCCAACGTCCTGACTTTC	CAWSVVQTSSGANVLTF
TRBV6-6	NA	NA	TRBJ1-1	TGTGCCAGCACCATGACCTACCGGGACTCGGCTTTCTTT	CASTMTYRDSAFF
TRBV21-1	NA	NA	TRBJ1-6	TGTGCCAGCAGCAGGGACACTCGAAGATTAAGCTCCTATAATTCACCCCTCCACTTT	CASSRDTRRLSSYNSPLHF
TRBV2	once	NA	TRBJ2-7	TGTGCCAGCAGTGAATGGGATCTGGGTTTAGGGGGGCAGTACTTC	CASSEWDLGLGGQYF
TRBV4-1	once	NA	TRBJ1-5	TGCGCCAGCAGCCAATCCTTCCTGCGGGGGATCAATCAGCCCCAGCATTTT	CASSQSFLRGINQPQHF
TRBV7-2	NA	NA	TRBJ1-6	TGTGCCAGCAGCTTTTTGTTTCGGCAGGGGAATTCACCCCTCCACTTT	CASSFLFRQGNSPLHF
TRBV5-5	NA	NA	TRBJ1-2	TGTGCCAGCAGCTTGGTGCCAGGCCGGAACTATGGCTACACCTTC	CASSLVPGRNYGYTF